The 21 T cell receptor beta chains below come from one sample, sequenced in a study of blood T cell repertoires in COVID-19. The data were produced by immunoSEQ multiplex PCR, yet TCRdb's version contains in-frame clones alone and is incomplete. The sample yields tens of thousands of clones, 79% seen once. The sample comprised peripheral blood. Every receptor here comes from a man between 60 and 75 years old with active or convalescent COVID-19.

The CDR3 sequence: CASSPRWEEGYTF. The DNA for the CDR3 is TGTGCCAGCTCACCCAGGTGGGAGGAAGGCTACACCTTC. The rearrangement uses TRBV18 and TRBJ1-2, with D unclear. Germline CDR1 and CDR2: KGHSH and LQKENI. This CDR3 has 13 residues. V was clipped by 3 bases and J by 8 bases, with 13 bases between them.

The V call is TRBV3-1 (or the pseudogene TRBV3-2), the J call TRBJ1-1, with a weak D call TRBD1 (6 bases). Germline loops: CDR1 LGHDT, CDR2 YNNKEL (reference sequence). The CDR3 spans 14 residues. The V gene lost 4 bases and the J gene lost 2 bases, with 11 bases spanning the gap. CDR3 in DNA: TGTGCCAGCAGCCTTCAGGGGAGCAACACTGAAGCTTTCTTT. Translated, it gives CASSLQGSNTEAFF.

This chain links TRBV12-3 or TRBV12-4 with TRBJ1-2; maybe TRBD1 (6 bases). The ends were cut back, 2 bases at V and 4 bases at J, with 8 bases in the middle. This CDR3 spans 13 amino acids. The CDR3 coding sequence is TGTGCCAGCAGTTTACGAGGGGGCTATGGCTACACCTTC. Translation gives CASSLRGGYGYTF.

The chain joins TRBV7-2 to TRBJ1-4, with 8 nucleotides matching TRBD1. CDR1 is SGHTA, CDR2 FQGNSA, per germline. The CDR3 contains 14 residues. Trimming removed 5 bases from V and 7 bases from J; junction bases left unmatched: 6. The CDR3 loop reads CASSLQGVGEKLFF. Written as DNA, the CDR3 is TGTGCCAGCAGCCTACAGGGGGTTGGTGAAAAACTGTTTTTT.

The J gene is TRBJ2-1, the V gene TRBV18, with 9 bases fitting TRBD1. V dropped 4 bases and J dropped 4; count of bases not matched to a gene: 5. Germline lookup yields CDR1 KGHSH and CDR2 LQKENI. The CDR3 spans 15 residues. In DNA form, the CDR3 reads TGTGCCAGCTCACTGGACAGGGGAGGGTACAATGAGCAGTTCTTC. It yields the protein CASSLDRGGYNEQFF.

The chain employs TRBV15 and TRBJ1-6, with D perhaps matching TRBD1 (5 bases). CDR3 size: 14 residues. V was trimmed by 0 bases and J by 13 bases, leaving 13 bases between them. The germline CDR1 and CDR2 sequences are LNHNV and YYDKDF (reference sequence). CDR3 loop: CATSRDRTGRPLHF. CDR3 bases: TGTGCCACCAGCAGAGATCGAACAGGTCGGCCCCTCCACTTT.

V is TRBV6-5 and J is TRBJ2-5; perhaps TRBD1 as D (5 bases). Germline-derived CDR1 and CDR2 are MNHEY and SVGAGI. V was trimmed by 10 bases and J by 4 bases, leaving 16 bases between them. There are 13 residues in the CDR3. The chain's CDR3 is CATPDMVLETQYF. CDR3 bases: TGTGCCACCCCGGACATGGTATTAGAGACCCAGTACTTC.

V gene TRBV5-8 combines with J gene TRBJ2-7; D not certain. The CDR3 contains 11 residues. Germline V lookup: CDR1 SGHTS, CDR2 YDEGEE. The CDR3 region is CAGASPYEQYF. The CDR3 DNA sequence: TGTGCAGGAGCCTCACCCTACGAGCAGTACTTC.

The J gene is TRBJ2-5, the V gene TRBV28; a weak D match, TRBD1 (5 bases). Germline assignment: CDR1 MDHEN and CDR2 SYDVKM. The CDR3 contains 14 residues. The V end lost 7 bases, the J end lost 2 bases, and 14 bases lay between the germline ends. The chain's CDR3 is CASTLRGGQETQYF. CDR3 bases: TGTGCCAGCACCTTAAGGGGTGGGCAAGAGACCCAGTACTTC.

In this sample, this clone turned up a few times. The chain couples TRBV2 to TRBJ1-6; D is unclear. Trimming pared 6 bases from V and 7 bases from J, leaving 16 bases between. Looked up from germline, CDR1 is SNHLY and CDR2 is FYNNEI. The CDR3 has 15 residues. The CDR3 sequence: CASRSAGQPNSPLHF. CDR3 sequence (DNA): TGTGCCAGCAGATCGGCGGGCCAACCGAATTCACCCCTCCACTTT.

This clone was found a few times. The CDR3 loop is CASSVTRGLGTGELFF. The CDR3 DNA is TGCGCCAGCAGCGTAACCAGGGGGCTTGGCACCGGGGAGCTGTTTTTT. The chain recombines TRBV5-1 with TRBJ2-2; 8 positions agree with TRBD1. CDR3 length equals 16 residues. J lost 4 bases, V lost 4 bases, and 9 bases had no gene match. Looked up from germline, CDR1 is SGHRS and CDR2 is YFSETQ.

This clone is a singleton in its sample. This chain uses TRBV2 with TRBJ1-1; 8 bases map to TRBD1. The CDR3 loop spans 14 amino acids. Germline lookup yields CDR1 SNHLY and CDR2 FYNNEI. V was pared by 6 bases and J by 3 bases, with 6 bases of the junction left unmatched. The chain's CDR3 is CASRSDREDTEAFF. The CDR3 DNA follows: TGTGCCAGCAGGTCGGACAGGGAGGACACTGAAGCTTTCTTT.

The J gene is TRBJ1-3, the V gene TRBV5-1; 7 bases fit TRBD1. There are 17 residues in the CDR3. Germline V gives CDR1 SGHRS, CDR2 YFSETQ. With V trimmed by 3 bases and J by 0 bases, 9 bases remained unmatched. The CDR3 here is CASSSNPQGISGNTIYF. The CDR3 DNA reads as TGCGCCAGCAGCTCGAACCCACAGGGGATCTCTGGAAACACCATATATTTT.

The V gene is TRBV28, the J gene TRBJ1-6; 8 nucleotides agree with TRBD1. The ends lost 3 bases at V and 13 bases at J; junction bases unmatched: 5. CDR1 and CDR2 from the germline V gene are MDHEN and SYDVKM. This CDR3 contains 13 residues. The CDR3 is CASSFLQGGPLHF. The CDR3 nucleotides read TGTGCCAGCAGTTTCCTACAGGGGGGTCCCCTCCACTTT.

The chain is built from TRBV5-6 and TRBJ2-7, with D maybe TRBD1 (5 bases). Per germline, CDR1 SGHDT and CDR2 YYEEEE. Deletions cut 1 base from V and 1 base from J, with 6 bases between. The CDR3 runs 13 residues. DNA of the CDR3: TGTGCCAGCAGCTTGAAGGGGTCCTACGAGCAGTACTTC. Translated: CASSLKGSYEQYF.

Notes on this clone: The junction departs from germline at one end; a sequencing error may be responsible. This chain links TRBV6-5 with TRBJ2-7; 9 bases fit TRBD1. CDR3 length: 16 amino acids. Germline lookup yields CDR1 MNHEY and CDR2 SVGAGI. The chain's CDR3 is CASSYSKRTGAIVVRF. The CDR3 coding sequence is TGTGCCAGCAGTTACTCGAAACGGACAGGGGCCATTGTCGTCCGCTTC.

CDR3 in DNA: TGTGCCAGCAGCCTGGACAGGGGGTCCGATGAAGCTTTCTTT. Protein sequence: CASSLDRGSDEAFF. This sequence joins TRBV7-9 and TRBJ1-1, with TRBD1 matching 10 bases. Germline trimming cut 5 bases from V and 7 bases from J; bases unmatched to any gene: 7. This CDR3 has 14 amino acids. The V gene's germline CDR1 is SEHNR and CDR2 FQNEAQ (reference sequence).

This sequence joins TRBV27 and TRBJ2-3, with D uncertain. The V end was cut by 2 bases, the J end by 5 bases, with 8 bases between. The CDR3 sequence is 13 residues long. Germline V lookup: CDR1 MNHEY, CDR2 SMNVEV (reference sequence). For the CDR3, the DNA is TGTGCCAGCAGTTTACGCGTTGGAGATACGCAGTATTTT. This encodes CASSLRVGDTQYF.

This chain joins TRBV19 and TRBJ2-5, with a weak D call TRBD2 (6 bases). CDR3 size: 14 residues. The ends were cut back, 4 bases at V and 2 bases at J, with 11 bases in the middle. The germline V gene encodes CDR1 LNHDA and CDR2 SQIVND (reference sequence). The CDR3 region has the DNA TGTGCCAGTAGTAGGGACTGGCCACAAGAGACCCAGTACTTC. It encodes CASSRDWPQETQYF.

The rearrangement links TRBV4-1 to TRBJ1-2; D perhaps matches TRBD1 (6 bases). V was cut by 4 bases and J by 0 bases, with 12 bases left in between. The CDR3 covers 15 residues. The V gene's germline CDR1 is MGHRA and CDR2 YSYEKL. In DNA form, the CDR3 reads TGCGCCAGCAGCCGAGTACAGGGATCTAACTATGGCTACACCTTC. Its translation: CASSRVQGSNYGYTF.

In DNA, the CDR3 is TGTGCCAGCAGCCCCCGGACAGGGGCCCTATTACCCCTCCACTTT. As protein: CASSPRTGALLPLHF. This chain uses TRBV11-1 with TRBJ1-6, with 9 nucleotides matching TRBD1. The CDR3 is 15 residues long. Germline CDR1 reads SGHAT; CDR2 reads FQDESV (reference sequence). Trimming took 5 bases from V and 12 from J; bases not matched to a gene: 11.